The 10 T cell receptor beta chains below were found in one sample sequenced in a study of Graves' ophthalmopathy and Graves' hyperthyroidism. Scientists amplified the TCR beta CDR3 regions from RNA transcripts. HTBI primers served in a first-round RT-PCR, which a second-round multiplex PCR followed. MiXCR, applied by TCRdb to the multiplex PCR reads, yields one record per CDR3 protein. The sample has fewer than 650,000 distinct CDR3 sequences, 22% seen once; the top ten hold 7.1%. The sequencing input was peripheral blood. The source is a woman aged 18-29 years with stable Graves' hyperthyroidism. Some clones in this sample may be carry-over from other donors' samples.

This clonotype appeared a single time. V and J are TRBV30 and TRBJ2-7, with a weak D call TRBD1 (6 bases). Germline V gene lookup returns CDR1 GTSNPN and CDR2 SVGIG (reference sequence). This CDR3 spans 12 amino acids. V was clipped by 2 bases and J by 4 bases, with 9 bases between them. CDR3 sequence: CAWSQTGYEQYF. CDR3 nucleotide sequence: TGTGCCTGGAGTCAAACAGGGTACGAGCAGTACTTC. Looking up the rest from reference TRBV30 and TRBJ2-7 gives the full variable domain: SQTIHQWPATLVQPVGSPLSLECTVEGTSNPNLYWYRQAAGRGLQLLFYSVGIGQISSEVPQNLSASRPQDRQFILSSKKLLLSDSGFYLCAWSQTGYEQYFGPGTRLTVT.

This clonotype was detected many times. The CDR3 sequence is CASSFQGYQETQYF. The CDR3 coding sequence is TGTGCCAGCAGCTTTCAAGGATACCAAGAGACCCAGTACTTC. The chain recombines TRBV7-6 with TRBJ2-5; D is undetermined. Trimming cost V 3 bases and J 0 bases, with 8 bases left between them. In germline, CDR1 is SGHVS, CDR2 FNYEAQ. This CDR3 has 14 residues. The whole variable domain, remainder taken from reference TRBV7-6 and TRBJ2-5, is GAGVSQSPRYKVTKRGQDVALRCDPISGHVSLYWYRQALGQGPEFLTYFNYEAQQDKSGLPNDRFSAERPEGSISTLTIQRTEQRDSAMYRCASSFQGYQETQYFGPGTRLLVL.

The CDR3 region is CASRTTGGSYGYTF. DNA for the CDR3: TGTGCCAGCAGAACCACAGGGGGAAGCTATGGCTACACCTTC. The chain combines TRBV28 with TRBJ1-2; 8 nucleotides match TRBD1. J lost 4 bases, V lost 6 bases, and 7 bases had no gene match. Germline-derived CDR1 and CDR2 are MDHEN and SYDVKM. The length of the CDR3 is 14 residues.

This clonotype was observed a few times. The V and J genes are TRBV12-3 or TRBV12-4 and TRBJ2-7; D is uncertain. CDR3 length: 13 residues. V lost 8 bases and J lost 5, with 16 bases in between. CDR3 DNA: TGTGCCAGCTCACCCCAACCCCGGGACGAGCAGTACTTC. It yields the protein CASSPQPRDEQYF.

This clonotype was recorded at least ten times. CDR3 sequence (DNA): TGTGCCAGCAGTCGGACAGGCCCTATGGCTATGGGCTACACCTTC. Residues: CASSRTGPMAMGYTF. V usage is TRBV6-1 and J usage is TRBJ1-2, with 7 bases identical to TRBD1. J was trimmed by 8 bases and V by 5 bases; bases with no gene match: 14. The CDR3 consists of 15 residues. Germline CDR1 is MNHNS and CDR2 is SASEGT.

This clonotype was picked up many times. Relative to the germline gene, one junction end is altered; a read error may explain this. The rearrangement links TRBV6-1 to TRBJ2-4; perhaps TRBD2 as D (5 bases). Germline values: CDR1 MNHNS, CDR2 SASEGT. The CDR3 runs 15 residues. DNA for the CDR3: TGTGCCAGCAGTGAATCCATCCTAGCCAAAAACATTAAGTACTTC. This codes for CASSESILAKNIKYF.

The table lists this clonotype with many counts. The chain carries TRBV6-5 and TRBJ1-5; TRBD1 aligns across 7 bases. The CDR3 spans 19 residues. Germline values: CDR1 MNHEY, CDR2 SVGAGI. V gave up 6 bases and J gave up 2 bases; unmatched junction bases: 19. In DNA form, the CDR3 reads TGTGCCAGCAGCCCACTCACAGGGGCCCTCCCCGCTGGCAATCAGCCCCAGCATTTT. Protein product: CASSPLTGALPAGNQPQHF.

This clonotype occurred many times. The J gene is TRBJ2-2, the V gene TRBV19; 8 nucleotides align to TRBD1. The CDR3 has 17 residues. With V trimmed by 2 bases and J by 7 bases, 12 bases remained unmatched. Germline values: CDR1 LNHDA, CDR2 SQIVND (reference sequence). This CDR3 reads CASSILGGQGAGGELFF. The CDR3 region has the DNA TGTGCCAGTAGTATATTAGGGGGTCAGGGGGCCGGCGGGGAGCTGTTTTTT.

This rearrangement joins TRBV6-1 to TRBJ2-5, with 12 bases that match TRBD2. This CDR3 region has 15 residues. V shed 6 bases, J shed 5 bases, and the junction held 7 bases outside the gene matches. Germline CDR1 MNHNS, CDR2 SASEGT. The CDR3, as DNA: TGTGCCAGCAGACTAGCGGGAGGCCCCTGGGAGACCCAGTACTTC. It yields the protein CASRLAGGPWETQYF.

This clonotype has ten or more counts. The genes are TRBV7-9 and TRBJ1-1, with D possibly matching TRBD1 (6 bases). V dropped 6 bases and J dropped 1 base, with 12 bases sitting between them. Germline CDR1 is SEHNR and CDR2 is FQNEAQ (reference sequence). The CDR3 consists of 14 residues. CDR3 bases: TGTGCCAGCAGGACAGGAGTTCGGAACACTGAAGCTTTCTTT. Its protein product is CASRTGVRNTEAFF.